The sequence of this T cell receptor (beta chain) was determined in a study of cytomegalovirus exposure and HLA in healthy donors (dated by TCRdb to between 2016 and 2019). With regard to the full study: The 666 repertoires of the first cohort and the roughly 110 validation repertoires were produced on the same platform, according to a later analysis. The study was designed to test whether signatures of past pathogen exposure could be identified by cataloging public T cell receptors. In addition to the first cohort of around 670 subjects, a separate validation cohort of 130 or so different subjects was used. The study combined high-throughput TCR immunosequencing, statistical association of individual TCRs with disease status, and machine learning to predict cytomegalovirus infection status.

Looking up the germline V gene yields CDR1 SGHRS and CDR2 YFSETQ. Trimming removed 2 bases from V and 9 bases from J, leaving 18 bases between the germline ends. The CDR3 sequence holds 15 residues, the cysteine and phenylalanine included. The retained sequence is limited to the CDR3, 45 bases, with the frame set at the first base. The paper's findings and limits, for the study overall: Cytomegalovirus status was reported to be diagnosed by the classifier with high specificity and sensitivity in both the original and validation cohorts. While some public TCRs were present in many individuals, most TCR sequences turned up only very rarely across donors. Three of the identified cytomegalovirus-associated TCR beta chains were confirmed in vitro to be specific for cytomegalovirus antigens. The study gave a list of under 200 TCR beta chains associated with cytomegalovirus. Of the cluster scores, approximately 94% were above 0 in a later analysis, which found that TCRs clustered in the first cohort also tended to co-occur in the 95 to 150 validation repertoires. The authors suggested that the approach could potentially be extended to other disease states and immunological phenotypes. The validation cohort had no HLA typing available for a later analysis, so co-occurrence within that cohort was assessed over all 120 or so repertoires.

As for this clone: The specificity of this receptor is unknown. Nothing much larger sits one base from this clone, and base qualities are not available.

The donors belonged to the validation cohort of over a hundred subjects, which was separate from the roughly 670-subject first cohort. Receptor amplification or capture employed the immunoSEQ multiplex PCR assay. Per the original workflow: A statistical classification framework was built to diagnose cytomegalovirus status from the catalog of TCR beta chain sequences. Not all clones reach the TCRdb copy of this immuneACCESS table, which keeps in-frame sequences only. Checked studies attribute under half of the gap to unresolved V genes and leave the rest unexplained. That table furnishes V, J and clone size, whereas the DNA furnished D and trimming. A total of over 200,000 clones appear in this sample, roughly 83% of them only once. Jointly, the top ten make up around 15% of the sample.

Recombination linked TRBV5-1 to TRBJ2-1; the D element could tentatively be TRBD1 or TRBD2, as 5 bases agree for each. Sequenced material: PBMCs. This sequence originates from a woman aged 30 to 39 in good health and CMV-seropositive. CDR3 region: CASSLRSGSRGEQFF. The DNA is TGCGCCAGCAGCTTACGCAGCGGCTCAAGGGGTGAGCAGTTCTTC.